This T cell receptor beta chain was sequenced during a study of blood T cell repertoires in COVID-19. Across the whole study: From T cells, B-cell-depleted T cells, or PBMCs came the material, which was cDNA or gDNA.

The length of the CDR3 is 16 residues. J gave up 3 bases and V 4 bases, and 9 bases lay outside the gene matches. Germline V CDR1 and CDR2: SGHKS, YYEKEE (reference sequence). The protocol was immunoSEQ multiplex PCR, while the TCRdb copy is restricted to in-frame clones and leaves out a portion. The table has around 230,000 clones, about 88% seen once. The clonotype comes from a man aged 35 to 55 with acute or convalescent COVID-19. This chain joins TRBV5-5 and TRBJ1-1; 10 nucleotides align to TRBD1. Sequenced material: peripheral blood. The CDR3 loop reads CASSQGQGRGHTEAFF. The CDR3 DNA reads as TGTGCCAGCAGCCAGGGACAGGGGAGGGGGCACACTGAAGCTTTCTTT.